Listed below are T cell receptor beta chains from one sample, sequenced in a study of blood T cell repertoires in COVID-19. The assay was immunoSEQ multiplex PCR, and TCRdb's table has in-frame clones only and misses some. This table holds some 97,000 clones, roughly nine tenths found once. The sample comprised peripheral blood. The receptors here all came from a man aged 30 to 39 in a cohort sampled during active COVID-19. Each CDR3 is given with its conserved first and last residue. A D gene is named only where the DNA matches it firmly.

v_call d_call cdr3_aa
TRBV27 TRBD2 CASSTGGRGTDTQYF
TRBV12-3/TRBV12-4 . CASSRQAQETQYF
TRBV5-4 TRBD1 CASSVAGTGNQPQHF
TRBV7-2 TRBD1 CASSSQFAGTGGYEQYF
TRBV11-2 TRBD2 CASSLHGGGQTQYF
TRBV5-4 . CASRHDIDTEAFF
TRBV18 . CASSPAGSYEQYF
TRBV7-3 . CASSLVAQSSGANVLTF
TRBV4-1 . CASSLSQGNTEAFF
TRBV9 . CASSVDGGGGHTEAFF
TRBV3-1/TRBV3-2 . CASSQDGGIIYEQYF
TRBV5-1 . CASSEVAESTDTQYF
TRBV16 . CASSLSRYGYTF
TRBV3-1/TRBV3-2 . CASSQEGGSGNTIYF
TRBV10-3 . CAIGRAAEQYF
TRBV5-1 TRBD1 CASSSRTGDNSPLHF